The 20 T cell receptor beta chains below all came from one sample that was sequenced in a study of blood T cell repertoires in COVID-19. The assay was immunoSEQ multiplex PCR, and TCRdb's table has in-frame clones only and misses some. The sample gives around 390,000 clones, about 87% of which show up once; roughly a tenth is in the top ten. Sequenced sample: PBMCs or T cells enriched from blood (not recorded which). The receptors shown here come from a woman between 50 and 59 years old who had recovered from COVID-19.

This chain joins TRBV9 and TRBJ2-7, with D perhaps TRBD2 (5 bases). Trimming shortened V by 0 bases and J by 6 bases, and 16 bases separated the two germline ends. Per germline, CDR1 SGDLS and CDR2 YYNGEE. The CDR3 is made up of 15 amino acids. Here the CDR3 reads CASSVDAGPFGEQYF. As DNA, the CDR3 is TGTGCCAGCAGCGTAGATGCGGGTCCTTTTGGCGAGCAGTACTTC.

V is TRBV5-5 and J is TRBJ2-7; 12 bases line up with TRBD1. After removal of 1 base from V and 6 bases from J, the junction contained 5 bases not matched to a gene. Germline values: CDR1 SGHKS, CDR2 YYEKEE (reference sequence). The CDR3 contains 15 residues. The CDR3 sequence is CASSLNRDRGPEQYF. CDR3 sequence (DNA): TGTGCCAGCAGCTTGAACAGGGACAGGGGGCCCGAGCAGTACTTC. Variable domain in full (rest from reference TRBV5-5 and TRBJ2-7): DAGVTQSPTHLIKTRGQQVTLRCSPISGHKSVSWYQQVLGQGPQFIFQYYEKEERGRGNFPDRFSARQFPNYSSELNVNALLLGDSALYLCASSLNRDRGPEQYFGPGTRLTVT.

This clone was seen ten or more times. The junction differs from germline at one of its ends, possibly a read error. The CDR3: CASSQDHGRGPPLF. The CDR3 DNA is TGCGCCAGCAGCCAAGATCACGGGCGGGGGCCGCCTCTCTTC. The chain joins TRBV4-3 to TRBJ2-1; the D gene is possibly TRBD2 (7 bases). The CDR3 totals 14 residues. The germline CDR1 and CDR2 sequences are LGHNA and YSLEER.

This chain connects TRBV3-1 (or the pseudogene TRBV3-2) to TRBJ1-2, with TRBD1 matching 7 bases. V was pared by 2 bases and J by 6 bases, with 12 bases of the junction left unmatched. This CDR3 is 16 amino acids long. Germline assignment: CDR1 LGHDT and CDR2 YNNKEL (reference sequence). The CDR3: CASSQSGNRGMDGYTF. The CDR3 DNA reads TGTGCCAGCAGCCAATCCGGTAACAGGGGAATGGATGGCTACACCTTC.

The chain uses TRBV14 and TRBJ2-1; D not certain. Germline V gene lookup returns CDR1 SGHDN and CDR2 FVKESK. The CDR3 is made up of 14 amino acids. With 1 base removed from V and 0 bases from J, the gap between germline ends came to 4 bases. The CDR3 sequence is CASSQASSYNEQFF. CDR3 sequence (DNA): TGTGCCAGCAGCCAAGCGAGCTCCTACAATGAGCAGTTCTTC.

V and J are TRBV28 and TRBJ1-4; D remains unclear. Germline loops: CDR1 MDHEN, CDR2 SYDVKM. The CDR3 totals 18 residues. V was trimmed by 6 bases and J by 2 bases, leaving 22 bases between them. The DNA of the CDR3 is TGTGCCAGCAGCCTTCGCCCAGGTAAGGTAGTCACTAATGAAAAACTGTTTTTT. Its protein is CASSLRPGKVVTNEKLFF.

The rearrangement links TRBV3-1 (or the pseudogene TRBV3-2) to TRBJ2-3; the match to TRBD2 covers 9 bases. CDR3 length: 15 amino acids. The germline V gene encodes CDR1 LGHDT and CDR2 YNNKEL (reference sequence). V shed 5 bases, J shed 6 bases, and the junction held 9 bases outside the gene matches. The CDR3 is CASSTGGGAADTQYF. The CDR3 DNA sequence: TGTGCCAGCAGCACGGGCGGGGGGGCCGCCGATACGCAGTATTTT.

This clone showed up just once. The chain is built from TRBV7-2 and TRBJ1-1; a possible D gene is TRBD1 (5 bases). This CDR3 has 13 residues. Trimming stripped 5 bases from V and 5 bases from J, with 12 bases between. Germline assignment: CDR1 SGHTA and CDR2 FQGNSA. The CDR3 DNA sequence: TGTGCCAGCAGCCCAATTCCAGGGACTGAAGCTTTCTTT. Translating gives CASSPIPGTEAFF.

As to this clone: The junction shows a germline mismatch at one end, possibly a read error. The genes are TRBV6-1 and TRBJ1-2, with a weak D call TRBD1 (5 bases). Per the germline V gene, CDR1 is MNHNS and CDR2 is SASEGT. This CDR3 comprises 10 residues. The DNA for the CDR3 is TGTGCCAGCAGTGAAGGGGGACTCCGCTTC. This translates into CASSEGGLRF.

The CDR3: CASSLVAGDRPQHF. In nucleotides, the CDR3 is TGTGCCAGCAGCTTGGTGGCAGGGGACCGGCCCCAGCATTTT. The rearrangement links TRBV5-8 to TRBJ1-5; a possible D gene is TRBD1 (6 bases). Germline CDR1 SGHTS, CDR2 YDEGEE. This CDR3 is built from 14 residues. Trimming removed 0 bases from V and 9 bases from J, with 13 bases in between.

The DNA of the CDR3 is TGTGCCACGGAGGACAGGGTAGGAGATCAGCCCCAGCATTTT. It yields the protein CATEDRVGDQPQHF. The V and J genes are TRBV10-3 and TRBJ1-5, with TRBD1 matching over 8 bases. Germline CDR1 is ENHRY and CDR2 is SYGVKD. CDR3 length: 14 amino acids. Unmatched junction bases numbered 10, after V lost 10 bases and J lost 5 bases.

Concerning this clone itself: At one boundary the junction diverges from the germline segment, which might be a read error. The chain uses TRBV5-1 and TRBJ1-4, with TRBD1 as a possible D gene (5 bases). Germline CDR1 SGHRS, CDR2 YFSETQ. The CDR3 loop spans 12 amino acids. Written as DNA, the CDR3 is TGCGCCAGCAGCTCAGGGTCTGAAAGACTGTTTTTT. It codes for CASSSGSERLFF.

A word on this clone: The CDR3 does not close with the conserved phenylalanine or tryptophan, likely indicating a read error. Because the CDR3's place on the DNA is in doubt, the DNA is left out and the CDR3 is given as listed by TCRdb. CDR3 residues: CASSLVAGFEFTPPL. The chain employs TRBV5-1 and TRBJ1-6. The CDR3 sequence runs 15 residues, both termini included. In germline, CDR1 is SGHRS, CDR2 YFSETQ.

This sequence joins TRBV20-1 and TRBJ2-7; a possible D gene is TRBD1 (5 bases). The V and J ends lost 3 bases and 1 base respectively, with 13 bases between them. The germline V gene encodes CDR1 DFQATT and CDR2 SNEGSKA (reference sequence). The CDR3 is made up of 14 amino acids. In DNA, the CDR3 is TGCAGTGCTAGTAATCTCGACAGTTCCTACGAGCAGTACTTC. It encodes CSASNLDSSYEQYF.

This rearrangement joins TRBV4-1 to TRBJ2-7; no reliable D call. V was cut by 0 bases and J by 3 bases, with 9 bases left in between. The germline gives CDR1 MGHRA, CDR2 YSYEKL. CDR3 length: 14 amino acids. In DNA form, the CDR3 reads TGCGCCAGCAGCCAAGAATTTTCGGGCTACGAGCAGTACTTC. This sequence encodes CASSQEFSGYEQYF.

The chain uses TRBV7-9 and TRBJ1-5; D might be TRBD1 (5 bases). V was clipped by 4 bases and J by 7 bases, with 8 bases between them. This CDR3 region has 12 residues. CDR1 SEHNR and CDR2 FQNEAQ come from the germline V gene (reference sequence). This chain's CDR3 is CASSSGAQPQHF. For the CDR3, the DNA is TGTGCCAGCAGCTCTGGGGCACAGCCCCAGCATTTT. Complete variable domain (other parts from reference TRBV7-9 and TRBJ1-5): DTGVSQNPRHKITKRGQNVTFRCDPISEHNRLYWYRQTLGQGPEFLTYFQNEAQLEKSRLLSDRFSAERPKGSFSTLEIQRTEQGDSAMYLCASSSGAQPQHFGDGTRLSIL.

This clone has a single count. This chain links TRBV15 with TRBJ1-5; a weak D match, TRBD1 (5 bases). Germline CDR1 and CDR2: LNHNV and YYDKDF (reference sequence). This CDR3 is 13 amino acids long. The V and J ends lost 8 bases and 3 bases respectively, with 11 bases between them. The CDR3 DNA sequence: TGTGCCACCGGAGGGGCCCACAATCAGCCCCAGCATTTT. Protein: CATGGAHNQPQHF. The full variable domain, completed using reference TRBV15 and TRBJ1-5, is DAMVIQNPRYQVTQFGKPVTLSCSQTLNHNVMYWYQQKSSQAPKLLFHYYDKDFNNEADTPDNFQSRRPNTSFCFLDIRSPGLGDTAMYLCATGGAHNQPQHFGDGTRLSIL.

The V gene is TRBV19, the J gene TRBJ1-5; 9 bases are a match to TRBD1. The J segment lost 3 bases and the V segment lost 6 bases, leaving 12 bases of the junction unmatched. The V gene's germline CDR1 is LNHDA and CDR2 SQIVND (reference sequence). The CDR3 runs to 17 residues. CDR3 residues: CASSGQGNLQFNQPQHF. CDR3 DNA sequence: TGTGCCAGTAGCGGACAGGGGAACCTGCAATTCAATCAGCCCCAGCATTTT.

This rearrangement joins TRBV4-3 to TRBJ2-3; D ambiguous. V was cut by 2 bases and J by 0 bases, with 6 bases left in between. Per the germline V gene, CDR1 is LGHNA and CDR2 is YSLEER. This CDR3 comprises 14 residues. Here the CDR3 reads CASSQLTSTDTQYF. The CDR3 DNA sequence: TGCGCCAGCAGCCAATTGACTAGCACAGATACGCAGTATTTT.

The chain employs TRBV10-3 and TRBJ2-4; TRBD1 matches 8 bases. V was pared by 6 bases and J by 6 bases, with 7 bases of the junction left unmatched. Germline loops: CDR1 ENHRY, CDR2 SYGVKD. The CDR3 length is 14 residues. The CDR3 region has the DNA TGTGCCATCAGCCCCGGGACAGGCATAAACATTCAGTACTTC. This encodes CAISPGTGINIQYF.